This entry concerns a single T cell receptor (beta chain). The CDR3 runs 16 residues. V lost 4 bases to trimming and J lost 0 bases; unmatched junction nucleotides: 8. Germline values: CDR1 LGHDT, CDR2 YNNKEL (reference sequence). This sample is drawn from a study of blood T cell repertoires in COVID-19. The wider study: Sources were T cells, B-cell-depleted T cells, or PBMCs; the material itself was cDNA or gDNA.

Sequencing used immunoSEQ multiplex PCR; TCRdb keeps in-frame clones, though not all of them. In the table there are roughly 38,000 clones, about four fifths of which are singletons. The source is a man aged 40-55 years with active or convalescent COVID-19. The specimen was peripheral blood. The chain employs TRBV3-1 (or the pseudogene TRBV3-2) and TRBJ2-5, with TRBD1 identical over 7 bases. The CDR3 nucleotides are TGTGCCAGCAGCCCTCAGACAGGGCGAGACCAAGAGACCCAGTACTTC. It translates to CASSPQTGRDQETQYF.